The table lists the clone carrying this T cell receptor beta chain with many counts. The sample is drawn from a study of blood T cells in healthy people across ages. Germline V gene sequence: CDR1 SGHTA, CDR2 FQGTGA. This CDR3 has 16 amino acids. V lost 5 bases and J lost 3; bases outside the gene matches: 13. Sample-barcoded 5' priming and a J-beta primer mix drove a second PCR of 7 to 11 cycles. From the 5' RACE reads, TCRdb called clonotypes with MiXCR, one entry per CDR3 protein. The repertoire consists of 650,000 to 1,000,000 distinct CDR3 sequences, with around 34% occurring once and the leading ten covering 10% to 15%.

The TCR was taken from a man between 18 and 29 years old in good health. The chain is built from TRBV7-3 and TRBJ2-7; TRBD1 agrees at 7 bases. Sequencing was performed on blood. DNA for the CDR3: TGTGCCAGCAGCGATTCTGCCGGGACAGAACGCTACGAGCAGTACTTC. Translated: CASSDSAGTERYEQYF.